Listed here are 28 T cell receptor beta chains from one sample, sequenced in a study of shared clonotypes between healthy human individuals. Produced via immunoSEQ multiplex PCR; TCRdb's table is partial and in-frame only. The table lists roughly 1,500,000 clones, about 98.5% of them singletons. The specimen sequenced was naive CD4+ T cells sorted from blood. Subset here: CD45RA+ positively selected. The receptors come from a man aged 25-40 years in good health.

The genes are TRBV29-1 and TRBJ1-2; TRBD1 might be the D (5 bases). Germline assignment: CDR1 SQVTM and CDR2 ANQGSEA. The V and J ends lost 6 bases and 7 bases respectively, with 21 bases between them. This CDR3 has 14 residues. The CDR3 region is CSVPVRAVLGGYTF. CDR3 DNA sequence: TGCAGCGTGCCCGTCAGGGCAGTTTTAGGTGGCTACACCTTC.

The chain employs TRBV7-9 and TRBJ2-5, with 9 bases matching TRBD1. The CDR3 length is 15 residues. Germline V CDR1 and CDR2: SEHNR, FQNEAQ (reference sequence). V lost 3 bases and J lost 2; bases outside the gene matches: 4. CDR3 residues: CASSFRDRGQETQYF. CDR3 nucleotides: TGTGCCAGCAGCTTCCGTGACAGGGGGCAAGAGACCCAGTACTTC.

The chain links TRBV10-1 to TRBJ2-1; D not certain. The V gene lost 2 bases and the J gene lost 1 base, with 9 bases spanning the gap. The germline V gene encodes CDR1 WNHNN and CDR2 SYGVQD (reference sequence). This CDR3 spans 15 amino acids. The DNA of the CDR3 is TGCGCCAGCAGTGAGGACGGGCTTTCCTACAATGAGCAGTTCTTC. Its protein product is CASSEDGLSYNEQFF.

Note on this clone: Other DNA sequences in this specimen translate into the identical CDR3. The genes are TRBV18 and TRBJ2-7, with 9 positions matching TRBD1. Germline CDR1 KGHSH, CDR2 LQKENI. The CDR3 runs 14 residues. V was pared by 3 bases and J by 5 bases, with 5 bases of the junction left unmatched. The CDR3 DNA sequence: TGTGCCAGCTCACCTTTGGACAGGGGAAACGAGCAGTACTTC. Protein: CASSPLDRGNEQYF.

This clone was observed a single time. The V call is TRBV5-1, the J call TRBJ2-5; TRBD1 matches 8 bases. Germline V gives CDR1 SGHRS, CDR2 YFSETQ. The CDR3 loop spans 15 amino acids. V lost 2 bases to trimming and J lost 4 bases; unmatched junction nucleotides: 7. The CDR3 DNA reads TGCGCCAGCAGCTTAGGACAGGGATTATCAGAGACCCAGTACTTC. It is translated as CASSLGQGLSETQYF.

This rearrangement joins TRBV1 to TRBJ2-7; the table's D call, TRBD2, was not checked against the DNA. TRBV1 counts as a pseudogene. The CDR3 extends over 17 amino acids. The CDR3 DNA reads as TGCACCAGCAGCCAAGATGTGCGGGACCGCAACCCCTACGAGCAGTACTTC. It is translated as CTSSQDVRDRNPYEQYF.

This clone was found once. This chain links TRBV27 with TRBJ2-7; 8 bases are shared with TRBD1. The germline CDR1 and CDR2 sequences are MNHEY and SMNVEV (reference sequence). V shed 3 bases and J 7 bases; nucleotides not matched to a gene: 8. This CDR3 spans 14 amino acids. The CDR3 nucleotides are TGTGCCAGCAGTTTGGAGACAGGGGTCGGAGAGCAGTACTTC. Translating gives CASSLETGVGEQYF.

This chain joins TRBV18 and TRBJ1-5; 11 positions agree with TRBD1. Germline trimming cut 5 bases from V and 7 bases from J; bases unmatched to any gene: 13. The CDR3 is 17 amino acids. CDR1 is KGHSH, CDR2 LQKENI, per germline. The CDR3 sequence: CASSALPDRGRGQPQHF. CDR3 coding DNA: TGTGCCAGCTCAGCCCTTCCGGACAGGGGGCGAGGGCAGCCCCAGCATTTT.

The genes are TRBV5-5 and TRBJ1-1; a possible D gene is TRBD1 (5 bases). This CDR3 contains 14 residues. V lost 4 bases to trimming and J lost 0 bases, with 10 bases between them. Germline V gene sequence: CDR1 SGHKS, CDR2 YYEKEE (reference sequence). The chain's CDR3 is CASSPQGVNTEAFF. The CDR3 DNA reads TGTGCCAGCAGCCCCCAGGGCGTGAACACTGAAGCTTTCTTT.

The chain uses TRBV9 and TRBJ1-1, with D uncertain. CDR1 and CDR2 (germline): SGDLS, YYNGEE. The V and J ends lost 4 bases and 3 bases respectively, with 19 bases between them. The CDR3 runs 16 residues. CDR3 sequence reads: CASSLYQTEVDTEAFF. CDR3 DNA sequence: TGTGCCAGCAGCTTGTATCAGACGGAGGTGGACACTGAAGCTTTCTTT. Variable domain in full (rest from reference TRBV9 and TRBJ1-1): DSGVTQTPKHLITATGQRVTLRCSPRSGDLSVYWYQQSLDQGLQFLIQYYNGEERAKGNILERFSAQQFPDLHSELNLSSLELGDSALYFCASSLYQTEVDTEAFFGQGTRLTVV.

This clone was counted once. V gene TRBV18 combines with J gene TRBJ2-4; 7 bases map to TRBD2. The CDR3 is made up of 17 amino acids. Per germline, CDR1 KGHSH and CDR2 LQKENI. Trimming at V came to 2 bases and at J to 8 bases, leaving 15 bases not matched to a gene. The CDR3 spells CASSPLARNGRWDIQYF. CDR3 nucleotides: TGTGCCAGCTCACCATTAGCTCGCAACGGGAGGTGGGACATTCAGTACTTC.

This chain uses TRBV5-1 with TRBJ1-2, with unresolved D. CDR1 is SGHRS, CDR2 YFSETQ, per germline. Trimming removed 2 bases at V and 3 bases at J, with 11 bases between. This CDR3 contains 14 residues. CDR3 DNA: TGCGCCAGCAGCTTAGGGAATGTAGACTATGGCTACACCTTC. Protein product: CASSLGNVDYGYTF.

The chain links TRBV10-3 to TRBJ2-4, with 12 bases that match TRBD1. J was trimmed by 8 bases and V by 6 bases; bases with no gene match: 5. The length of the CDR3 is 14 residues. Germline V CDR1 and CDR2: ENHRY, SYGVKD. The CDR3 spells CAIRPGQGADIQYF. The CDR3 nucleotides read TGTGCCATCAGACCGGGACAGGGGGCTGACATTCAGTACTTC.

The rearrangement uses TRBV29-1 and TRBJ2-1, with 8 bases lining up with TRBD1. Germline V lookup: CDR1 SQVTM, CDR2 ANQGSEA. V dropped 2 bases and J dropped 3; count of bases not matched to a gene: 9. The CDR3 loop spans 16 amino acids. The CDR3 loop reads CSVELATGAFYNEQFF. CDR3 DNA sequence: TGCAGCGTTGAACTGGCGACAGGGGCGTTCTACAATGAGCAGTTCTTC.

V is TRBV5-1 and J is TRBJ1-4, with 10 nucleotides matching TRBD1. This CDR3 has 15 amino acids. After removal of 3 bases from V and 8 bases from J, the junction contained 7 bases not matched to a gene. Germline CDR1 and CDR2: SGHRS and YFSETQ. The chain's CDR3 is CASSYAGTGEEKLFF. The CDR3 nucleotides read TGCGCCAGCAGCTACGCCGGGACAGGGGAGGAAAAACTGTTTTTT.

This chain links TRBV19 with TRBJ1-2, with TRBD1 matching over 9 bases. The V segment lost 6 bases and the J segment 8 bases; nucleotides outside the gene matches: 13. This CDR3 contains 15 residues. Germline lookup yields CDR1 LNHDA and CDR2 SQIVND (reference sequence). Here the CDR3 DNA reads TGTGCCAGTAGAACTAACCTACAGGGGGCGCGCGGCTACACCTTC. Translating gives CASRTNLQGARGYTF.

In nucleotides, the CDR3 is TGTGCCAGCAGCCATAGTGCAACGCAGTATTTT. It yields the protein CASSHSATQYF. The chain carries TRBV7-9 and TRBJ2-3; D unresolved. The CDR3 has 11 residues. From germline, CDR1 is SEHNR and CDR2 FQNEAQ (reference sequence). Trimming pared 5 bases from V and 9 bases from J, leaving 9 bases between.

This rearrangement joins TRBV18 to TRBJ1-2; TRBD1 might be the D (5 bases). In germline, CDR1 is KGHSH, CDR2 LQKENI. Trimming removed 2 bases at V and 4 bases at J, with 14 bases between. This CDR3 spans 15 amino acids. The CDR3, as DNA: TGTGCCAGCTCACCAGGTCAGGGATCGGGCTATGGCTACACCTTC. Translating it yields CASSPGQGSGYGYTF.

The V gene is TRBV6-7, the J gene TRBJ1-2; unclear D gene. TRBV6-7 carries the ORF label, with uncertain function. Trimming took off 6 bases at V and 7 bases at J, with 3 bases between the two ends. The CDR3 sequence is 9 residues long. The CDR3 bases are TGTGCCAGCAGCTGTGGCTACACCTTC. It translates to CASSCGYTF.

The chain is built from TRBV11-2 and TRBJ2-7; D perhaps matches TRBD1 (5 bases). V lost 5 bases and J lost 0, with 11 bases in between. This CDR3 region has 14 residues. Germline V gene lookup returns CDR1 SGHAT and CDR2 FQNNGV. The CDR3 coding sequence is TGTGCCAGCAGCCGGTACAGGAGCTCCTACGAGCAGTACTTC. It codes for CASSRYRSSYEQYF.

CDR3 sequence: CASSLRLAELYNEQFF. CDR3 DNA: TGCGCCAGCAGCCTAAGACTAGCGGAGCTCTACAATGAGCAGTTCTTC. J is TRBJ2-1 and V is TRBV5-1, with 9 positions matching TRBD2. J lost 3 bases, V lost 4 bases, and 8 bases had no gene match. The CDR3 contains 16 residues. Germline V gene sequence: CDR1 SGHRS, CDR2 YFSETQ. The variable domain in full, with the rest retrieved from reference TRBV5-1 and TRBJ2-1, is KAGVTQTPRYLIKTRGQQVTLSCSPISGHRSVSWYQQTPGQGLQFLFEYFSETQRNKGNFPGRFSGRQFSNSRSEMNVSTLELGDSALYLCASSLRLAELYNEQFFGPGTRLTVL.

As to this clone: This sample includes further DNA sequences coding for the same CDR3. The chain recombines TRBV5-1 with TRBJ2-7, with 11 bases that match TRBD1. CDR3 length: 14 amino acids. Germline CDR1 and CDR2: SGHRS and YFSETQ. J gave up 6 bases and V 4 bases, and 6 bases lay outside the gene matches. CDR3 DNA: TGCGCCAGCAGCACCGGACAGGGGGCCGGCGAGCAGTACTTC. Translation: CASSTGQGAGEQYF.

This sequence joins TRBV7-8 and TRBJ2-2; TRBD2 matches 9 bases. Germline trimming cut 3 bases from V and 12 bases from J; bases unmatched to any gene: 8. Germline loops: CDR1 SGHVS, CDR2 FQNEAQ. The CDR3 extends over 14 amino acids. The CDR3 nucleotides read TGTGCCAGCAGCTTGGGACTAGCAATCCTACAGCTGTTTTTT. Translation: CASSLGLAILQLFF.

A note on this clone: This specimen includes other DNA sequences encoding the same CDR3. The genes are TRBV29-1 and TRBJ2-7; D perhaps matches TRBD1 (5 bases). This CDR3 is 12 amino acids long. The V gene lost 4 bases and the J gene lost 4 bases, with 11 bases spanning the gap. The germline CDR1 and CDR2 sequences are SQVTM and ANQGSEA. This CDR3 is CSVVSQGYEQYF. The DNA of the CDR3 is TGCAGCGTTGTATCCCAGGGATACGAGCAGTACTTC.

This chain joins TRBV7-9 and TRBJ2-1; TRBD1 is a possible D gene (6 bases). Germline CDR1 is SEHNR and CDR2 is FQNEAQ (reference sequence). The V end was cut by 1 base, the J end by 5 bases, with 9 bases between. The CDR3 is 14 residues long. CDR3 sequence (DNA): TGTGCCAGCAGCTTAGGGACAGTCAACAATGAGCAGTTCTTC. Its protein is CASSLGTVNNEQFF.

The chain has TRBV7-2 and TRBJ2-3, with D perhaps being TRBD1 or TRBD2 (5 bases each). The V gene's germline CDR1 is SGHTA and CDR2 FQGNSA. V shed 3 bases and J shed 3 bases, with 10 bases lying between them. This CDR3 contains 14 residues. The CDR3 bases are TGTGCCAGCAGCTTCGACTGGGGGACAGATACGCAGTATTTT. It translates to CASSFDWGTDTQYF.

The rearrangement joins TRBV5-1 to TRBJ2-1; perhaps D is TRBD1 or TRBD2 (5 bases each). This CDR3 is built from 12 residues. The V gene's germline CDR1 is SGHRS and CDR2 YFSETQ. V was pared by 4 bases and J by 12 bases, with 14 bases between. CDR3 protein: CASSRDLPAQFF. The CDR3, as DNA: TGCGCCAGCAGCCGGGACCTTCCCGCGCAGTTCTTC.

The rearrangement joins TRBV10-1 to TRBJ2-5; TRBD2 matches 7 bases. J gave up 4 bases and V 0 bases, and 5 bases lay outside the gene matches. CDR3 length equals 15 residues. Germline V gene sequence: CDR1 WNHNN, CDR2 SYGVQD (reference sequence). CDR3 residues: CASSESVTGGETQYF. CDR3 nucleotides: TGCGCCAGCAGTGAGTCGGTGACGGGAGGAGAGACCCAGTACTTC.